These T cell receptor beta chains were read from a single sample in a study of blood T cell repertoires in COVID-19. Here immunoSEQ multiplex PCR was the method, and the copy in TCRdb shows in-frame clones only, minus some. The table includes approximately 210,000 clones, roughly 90% detected once. Source material: peripheral blood. Receptors were obtained from a middle-aged man with active or convalescent COVID-19. Each CDR3 is given with its conserved first and last residue. D genes are given only for firm matches. Clone size is shown for a subset of rows, as once, few, many or a class of expanded clone.

>TRBV19|NA|TRBJ2-2|NA
TGTGCCAGTAGTATAGCCGACATGGTGGCCCGTAACACCGGGGAGCTGTTTTTT
CASSIADMVARNTGELFF
>TRBV29-1|NA|TRBJ2-1|TRBD2
TGCAGCGTTGACCCTAGCGGGGGGCAGTGGAATGAGCAGTTCTTC
CSVDPSGGQWNEQFF
>TRBV5-1|NA|TRBJ2-1|NA
TGCGCCAGCCAAGTTCTACCAAGCTCCTACAATGAGCAGTTCTTC
CASQVLPSSYNEQFF
>TRBV5-1|NA|TRBJ2-5|NA
TGCGCCAGCAGCTCCGGGATCGGGGGAGAGACCCAGTACTTC
CASSSGIGGETQYF
>TRBV24-1|NA|TRBJ2-5|NA
TGTGCCACCAGTGATTCTAGGGGGGGTGGGGAGACCCAGTACTTC
CATSDSRGGGETQYF
>TRBV28|NA|TRBJ1-5|NA
TGTGCCAGCAGTTTGGTCTCCCCGGGACATGGCAGCAATCAGCCCCAGCATTTT
CASSLVSPGHGSNQPQHF
>TRBV18|NA|TRBJ1-5|NA
TGTGCCAGCTCACCGCAGGGTGTTCAGCCCCAGCATTTT
CASSPQGVQPQHF
>TRBV28|NA|TRBJ1-4|NA
TGTGCCAGCAGTTTAGTTGGACACGCAACTAATGAAAAACTGTTTTTT
CASSLVGHATNEKLFF
>TRBV19|once|TRBJ1-5|NA
TGTGCCAGTAGTATAATGGGGGGGGATCAGCCCCAGCATTTT
CASSIMGGDQPQHF
>TRBV6-1|few|TRBJ1-3|NA
TGTGCCAGCAGTGAAAGGCAGGGTGGTGGAAACACCATATATTTT
CASSERQGGGNTIYF